This TCR beta chain was captured by sequencing in a study of blood T cell repertoires in COVID-19. CDR1 MNHNS and CDR2 SASEGT come from the germline V gene. This CDR3 is 17 amino acids long. The V segment lost 2 bases and the J segment 0 bases; nucleotides outside the gene matches: 7. The protocol was immunoSEQ multiplex PCR, while the TCRdb copy is restricted to in-frame clones and leaves out a portion. The sample lists roughly 150,000 clones, roughly 85% occurring once. The sequence came from a woman between 45 and 65 years old with COVID-19, enrolled during active disease. Input material: peripheral blood. V usage is TRBV6-1 and J usage is TRBJ1-5, with TRBD1 identical over 7 bases. DNA of the CDR3: TGTGCCAGCAGTGAAAGTGGGACAGCTTATAGCAATCAGCCCCAGCATTTT. Its translation: CASSESGTAYSNQPQHF.